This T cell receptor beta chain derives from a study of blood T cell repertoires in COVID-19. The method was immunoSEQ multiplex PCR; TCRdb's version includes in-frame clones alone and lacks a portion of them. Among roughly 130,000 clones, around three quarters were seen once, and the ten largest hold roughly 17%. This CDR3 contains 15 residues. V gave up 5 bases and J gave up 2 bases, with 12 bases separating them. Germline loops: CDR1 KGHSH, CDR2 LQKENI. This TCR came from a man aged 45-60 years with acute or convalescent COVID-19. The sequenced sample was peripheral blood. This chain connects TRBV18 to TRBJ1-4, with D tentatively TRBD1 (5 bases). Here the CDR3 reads CASSRGAGTNEKLFF. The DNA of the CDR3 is TGTGCCAGCTCAAGGGGCGCCGGGACTAATGAAAAACTGTTTTTT. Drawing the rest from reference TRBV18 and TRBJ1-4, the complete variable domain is NAGVMQNPRHLVRRRGQEARLRCSPMKGHSHVYWYRQLPEEGLKFMVYLQKENIIDESGMPKERFSAEFPKEGPSILRIQQVVRGDSAAYFCASSRGAGTNEKLFFGSGTQLSVL.